This T cell receptor (beta chain) was sequenced for a study of T cells in Graves' hyperthyroidism and ophthalmopathy. V lost 6 bases, J lost 4 bases, and 6 bases stayed unmatched. The CDR3 loop spans 14 amino acids. Germline V lookup: CDR1 KGHSH, CDR2 LQKENI. This clonotype was recorded at least ten times. What it recognizes is unknown. Study outcomes and limitations: Most thyroid clonotypes with frequency above 0.001 were detected in blood. Stable hyperthyroidism was separated from ophthalmopathy by a model based on 13 V-J features.

Researchers amplified the TCR beta CDR3 regions from RNA transcripts. HTBI primers were the set used in a first-round RT-PCR of the TCR CDR3. TCRdb recomputed calls from the multiplex PCR reads with MiXCR, one row per CDR3 protein. Among 200,000 to 250,000 distinct CDR3 sequences listed, about 17% were seen once. An absence of ophthalmopathy progression within 18 months meant stable Graves' hyperthyroidism. PBMCs were sourced from roughly 10 ml fresh peripheral blood. The source of this sequence is a man aged 40-49 years with Graves' hyperthyroidism. The specimen was blood. The J gene is TRBJ2-3, the V gene TRBV18; TRBD2 aligns across 8 bases. The CDR3 DNA reads TGTGCCAGCTCGCTACTAGCGGTTCCAGATACGCAGTATTTT. Amino acid sequence: CASSLLAVPDTQYF.